These 28 T cell receptor beta chains originate from one sample sequenced in a study of CD8 T cells in ankylosing spondylitis. Each CDR3 protein gets one entry after TCRdb re-called the 5' RACE reads with MiXCR. The sample consists of roughly 240,000 distinct CDR3 sequences, approximately 7.6% of them appearing once. The sample was blood, either unsorted or a sorted T cell fraction (not recorded which). These receptors were obtained from a female donor with ankylosing spondylitis or in good health (not recorded which).

Many counts were recorded for this clonotype. V is TRBV18 and J is TRBJ1-1; D gene unclear. CDR3 length: 14 amino acids. Germline lookup yields CDR1 KGHSH and CDR2 LQKENI. V shed 0 bases and J shed 1 base, with 6 bases lying between them. In DNA form, the CDR3 reads TGTGCCAGCTCACCACCGGGAAGGAACACTGAAGCTTTCTTT. Amino acids: CASSPPGRNTEAFF.

This clonotype was counted only a few times. The rearrangement uses TRBV10-3 and TRBJ1-3; D is uncertain. CDR3 size: 16 residues. V lost 0 bases, J lost 2 bases, and 11 bases lay in between. Per the germline V gene, CDR1 is ENHRY and CDR2 is SYGVKD. This CDR3 reads CAISESITVPGNTIYF. The CDR3 nucleotides read TGTGCCATCAGTGAGTCGATAACCGTCCCTGGAAACACCATATATTTT.

There are many counts of this clonotype. The V call is TRBV4-2, the J call TRBJ2-1; TRBD2 aligns across 8 bases. Unmatched junction bases numbered 8, after V lost 3 bases and J lost 4 bases. This CDR3 has 16 residues. Germline V lookup: CDR1 LGHNA, CDR2 YNFKEQ. CDR3 protein: CASSQIGGRNYNEQFF. The CDR3 DNA follows: TGTGCCAGCAGCCAGATCGGCGGGAGGAATTACAATGAGCAGTTCTTC.

This clonotype showed up many times. DNA of the CDR3: TGTGCCAGCAGCCTTCAGGTAAACAATGAGCAGTTCTTC. Protein product: CASSLQVNNEQFF. The V and J genes are TRBV7-8 and TRBJ2-1; D not certain. Germline CDR1 and CDR2: SGHVS and FQNEAQ. Trimming removed 5 bases at V and 5 bases at J, with 10 bases between. The CDR3 length is 13 residues.

The chain carries TRBV5-1 and TRBJ1-6; weak D call: TRBD1 (5 bases). Germline values: CDR1 SGHRS, CDR2 YFSETQ. V was shortened by 0 bases and J by 10 bases, with 14 bases between the two germline ends. The CDR3 has 15 residues. The CDR3 sequence: CASSLAEGRGSPLHF. The CDR3 bases are TGCGCCAGCAGCTTGGCCGAAGGACGGGGGTCACCCCTCCACTTT.

This clonotype was seen repeatedly, ten times or more. V gene TRBV10-3 combines with J gene TRBJ2-6; D gene unclear. Looked up from germline, CDR1 is ENHRY and CDR2 is SYGVKD. CDR3 length equals 16 residues. Trimming took off 3 bases at V and 2 bases at J, with 11 bases between the two ends. In nucleotides, the CDR3 is TGTGCCATCAGTGACTCTCTTCGGGCTGGGGCCAACGTCCTGACTTTC. Protein sequence: CAISDSLRAGANVLTF.

This clonotype was found many times. The J gene is TRBJ2-7, the V gene TRBV20-1; D gene uncertain. Looked up from germline, CDR1 is DFQATT and CDR2 is SNEGSKA (reference sequence). The CDR3 loop spans 12 amino acids. The V and J ends lost 5 bases and 2 bases respectively, with 10 bases between them. CDR3 bases: TGCAGTGCTCATGACCACGCCTACGAGCAGTACTTC. This encodes CSAHDHAYEQYF.

This clonotype was found many times. This chain joins TRBV6-5 and TRBJ1-2; 8 bases map to TRBD1. The CDR3 spans 15 residues. The germline V gene encodes CDR1 MNHEY and CDR2 SVGAGI. The junction had 3 bases not matched to a gene; V was cut back by 2 bases and J by 1 base. The CDR3 DNA reads as TGTGCCAGCAGTTACCGCGGACAGGGTAACTATGGCTACACCTTC. Residues: CASSYRGQGNYGYTF.

The sample holds many counts of this clonotype. The V gene is TRBV12-3 or TRBV12-4, the J gene TRBJ2-5; 12 positions match TRBD1. The CDR3 is 16 residues long. V lost 4 bases to trimming and J lost 4 bases; unmatched junction nucleotides: 7. The CDR3 loop reads CASSSPGQGARETQYF. The CDR3 DNA is TGTGCCAGCAGTTCTCCGGGACAGGGGGCTAGAGAGACCCAGTACTTC.

This clonotype occurred many times. The chain has TRBV5-1 and TRBJ2-1, with 11 bases aligning to TRBD1. The CDR3 runs to 14 residues. The ends lost 3 bases at V and 9 bases at J; junction bases unmatched: 5. Germline lookup yields CDR1 SGHRS and CDR2 YFSETQ. The DNA for the CDR3 is TGCGCCAGCAGCTGGGACAGGGGGTCGGGTGAGCAGTTCTTC. Residues: CASSWDRGSGEQFF.

This clonotype was counted many times. The CDR3 DNA is TGTGCCAGCAGCTTCCTGTTGGGCAGCCAGCAAGAGACCCAGTACTTC. Its translation is CASSFLLGSQQETQYF. The rearrangement joins TRBV7-9 to TRBJ2-5; D unclear. The V end lost 3 bases, the J end lost 2 bases, and 16 bases lay between the germline ends. The CDR3 extends over 16 amino acids. Looked up from germline, CDR1 is SEHNR and CDR2 is FQNEAQ (reference sequence).

This clonotype showed up many times. The rearrangement links TRBV6-1 to TRBJ1-5; D call uncertain. The germline V and J ends were trimmed by 5 bases and 4 bases, with 15 bases remaining between them. Germline V gives CDR1 MNHNS, CDR2 SASEGT. The CDR3 spans 15 residues. The DNA for the CDR3 is TGTGCCAGCAGTACCCCCGGGGTGTCAAATCAGCCCCAGCATTTT. This gives the protein CASSTPGVSNQPQHF.

This clonotype has at least ten counts. This chain uses TRBV5-1 with TRBJ2-7, with TRBD2 matching over 11 bases. The length of the CDR3 is 15 residues. Germline values: CDR1 SGHRS, CDR2 YFSETQ. The V and J ends lost 1 base and 5 bases, in that order; junction bases with no gene match: 5. DNA for the CDR3: TGCGCCAGCAGCTTGCGGCTAGCGGGAGGCGACGAGCAGTACTTC. Encoded protein: CASSLRLAGGDEQYF.

This clonotype was detected ten times or more. This chain joins TRBV5-1 and TRBJ1-2; TRBD1 matches 7 bases. The CDR3 spans 15 residues. The germline V gene has CDR1 SGHRS and CDR2 YFSETQ. The ends lost 4 bases at V and 5 bases at J; junction bases unmatched: 11. CDR3 residues: CASSRDREGRYGYTF. The CDR3 DNA reads TGCGCCAGCAGCCGTGACAGGGAGGGAAGATATGGCTACACCTTC.

This clonotype was recorded a few times. Here the CDR3 DNA reads TGTGCCAGCAGCCCGGACGAAAACAATGAGCAGTTCTTC. Translation: CASSPDENNEQFF. The chain joins TRBV7-6 to TRBJ2-1; D ambiguous. CDR3 length: 13 amino acids. From germline, CDR1 is SGHVS and CDR2 FNYEAQ. V lost 5 bases to trimming and J lost 5 bases, with 10 bases between them. Supplemented by reference TRBV7-6 and TRBJ2-1, the full variable domain reads GAGVSQSPRYKVTKRGQDVALRCDPISGHVSLYWYRQALGQGPEFLTYFNYEAQQDKSGLPNDRFSAERPEGSISTLTIQRTEQRDSAMYRCASSPDENNEQFFGPGTRLTVL.

V gene TRBV7-2 combines with J gene TRBJ2-1; D is undetermined. V lost 2 bases and J 6 bases, leaving 14 bases between the germline ends. CDR3 size: 15 residues. Germline V CDR1 and CDR2: SGHTA, FQGNSA. CDR3 sequence: CASSLPDGMINEQFF. The CDR3 coding sequence is TGTGCCAGCAGCTTACCGGACGGAATGATCAATGAGCAGTTCTTC.

This clonotype was observed at least ten times. The J gene is TRBJ1-2, the V gene TRBV2, with TRBD1 matching over 8 bases. The CDR3 extends over 14 amino acids. Germline V gives CDR1 SNHLY, CDR2 FYNNEI. Trimming at V came to 7 bases and at J to 0 bases, leaving 4 bases not matched to a gene. CDR3 residues: CASNPTGANYGYTF. CDR3 nucleotides: TGTGCCAGCAATCCGACAGGGGCTAACTATGGCTACACCTTC.

The sample holds many counts of this clonotype. J is TRBJ1-2 and V is TRBV6-5, with D hard to call. Trimming took off 3 bases at V and 2 bases at J, with 10 bases between the two ends. This CDR3 has 14 residues. CDR1 and CDR2 from the germline V gene are MNHEY and SVGAGI. CDR3 sequence (DNA): TGTGCCAGCAGTTATAGTCGCGGAAACTATGGCTACACCTTC. Protein: CASSYSRGNYGYTF.

Ten or more counts support this clonotype. CDR3 loop: CSVLAGGGYEQYF. In nucleotides, the CDR3 is TGCAGCGTCCTAGCGGGAGGGGGCTACGAGCAGTACTTC. The chain recombines TRBV20-1 with TRBJ2-7; 12 bases line up with TRBD2. Germline CDR1 DFQATT, CDR2 SNEGSKA (reference sequence). The length of the CDR3 is 13 residues.

This clonotype has a handful of counts. The chain recombines TRBV11-2 with TRBJ2-5; D is possibly TRBD1 or TRBD2 (5 bases each). V lost 5 bases and J 2 bases, leaving 12 bases between the germline ends. Germline lookup yields CDR1 SGHAT and CDR2 FQNNGV. The CDR3 contains 14 residues. CDR3 loop: CASSPVEGQETQYF. The CDR3 DNA is TGTGCCAGCAGCCCCGTTGAGGGGCAAGAGACCCAGTACTTC. The entire variable domain, with the rest obtained from reference TRBV11-2 and TRBJ2-5, is as follows: EAGVAQSPRYKIIEKRQSVAFWCNPISGHATLYWYQQILGQGPKLLIQFQNNGVVDDSQLPKDRFSAERLKGVDSTLKIQPAKLEDSAVYLCASSPVEGQETQYFGPGTRLLVL.

This clonotype occurred a few times. The chain employs TRBV20-1 and TRBJ2-7; D may be TRBD2 (6 bases). Per the germline V gene, CDR1 is DFQATT and CDR2 is SNEGSKA (reference sequence). This CDR3 region has 14 residues. Between the trimmed V and J ends, which lost 5 bases and 6 bases, there was a span of 20 bases. CDR3 in DNA: TGCAGTGCTCCCATGGACTACCGGGGTGGCGAGCAGTACTTC. Protein product: CSAPMDYRGGEQYF.

This clonotype was observed at least ten times. V gene TRBV12-3 or TRBV12-4 combines with J gene TRBJ1-2, with D unresolved. This CDR3 is 14 amino acids long. Trimming removed 5 bases from V and 8 bases from J, with 18 bases in between. The CDR3 here is CASSHNAILKGYTF. CDR3 in DNA: TGTGCCAGCAGTCATAACGCTATTCTTAAGGGCTACACCTTC.

This clonotype occurred a few times. The chain joins TRBV20-1 to TRBJ2-3; weak D call: TRBD2 (6 bases). Trimming pared 2 bases from V and 2 bases from J, leaving 20 bases between. Germline lookup yields CDR1 DFQATT and CDR2 SNEGSKA (reference sequence). This CDR3 is built from 17 residues. The CDR3 DNA is TGCAGTGCTAGACCGATTTCAGGGCGGGGTACCACAGATACGCAGTATTTT. This translates into CSARPISGRGTTDTQYF.

The table lists this clonotype with many counts. The chain employs TRBV7-2 and TRBJ2-1; D not resolved. Between the trimmed V and J ends, which lost 1 base and 4 bases, there was a span of 8 bases. The germline gives CDR1 SGHTA, CDR2 FQGNSA. This CDR3 is built from 14 residues. The CDR3 nucleotides read TGTGCCAGCAGCTTAGGTGAAGTATACAATGAGCAGTTCTTC. Translation: CASSLGEVYNEQFF.

This clonotype occurred many times. The gene calls are TRBV10-3 and TRBJ2-6; D not resolved. The CDR3 runs to 13 residues. V lost 10 bases, J lost 1 base, and 8 bases lay in between. CDR1 is ENHRY and CDR2 is SYGVKD in the germline V gene. The CDR3 sequence: CATLSSGANVLTF. The CDR3 region has the DNA TGTGCCACTCTCAGTTCTGGGGCCAACGTCCTGACTTTC.

This clonotype has a count of ten or more. The rearrangement uses TRBV5-6 and TRBJ1-6; 7 nucleotides line up with TRBD1. Germline CDR1 is SGHDT and CDR2 is YYEEEE. This CDR3 spans 13 amino acids. The trim removed 4 bases at V and 9 bases at J, leaving 4 bases unmatched. This CDR3 reads CASSHRDSSPLHF. CDR3 nucleotide sequence: TGTGCCAGCAGCCATAGGGACAGTTCACCCCTCCACTTT. Full variable domain (rest looked up from reference TRBV5-6 and TRBJ1-6): DAGVTQSPTHLIKTRGQQVTLRCSPKSGHDTVSWYQQALGQGPQFIFQYYEEEERQRGNFPDRFSGHQFPNYSSELNVNALLLGDSALYLCASSHRDSSPLHFGNGTRLTVT.

This clonotype was detected many times. The chain carries TRBV7-6 and TRBJ1-2, with a possible D match to TRBD1 (5 bases). CDR1 and CDR2 (germline): SGHVS, FNYEAQ. Trimming took off 5 bases at V and 10 bases at J, with 20 bases between the two ends. This CDR3 region has 14 residues. CDR3 DNA: TGTGCCAGCAGCCCTCCCGGACTCCGGGGGGACTACACCTTC. Its translation: CASSPPGLRGDYTF.

This chain links TRBV11-2 with TRBJ2-5; 14 bases map to TRBD2. This CDR3 contains 18 residues. V trimming: 7 bases; J trimming: 5 bases; junction bases outside the gene matches: 15. Germline lookup yields CDR1 SGHAT and CDR2 FQNNGV. CDR3 loop: CASTQFPGLAGGTETQYF. CDR3 sequence (DNA): TGTGCCAGCACCCAATTCCCCGGACTAGCGGGAGGAACGGAGACCCAGTACTTC.